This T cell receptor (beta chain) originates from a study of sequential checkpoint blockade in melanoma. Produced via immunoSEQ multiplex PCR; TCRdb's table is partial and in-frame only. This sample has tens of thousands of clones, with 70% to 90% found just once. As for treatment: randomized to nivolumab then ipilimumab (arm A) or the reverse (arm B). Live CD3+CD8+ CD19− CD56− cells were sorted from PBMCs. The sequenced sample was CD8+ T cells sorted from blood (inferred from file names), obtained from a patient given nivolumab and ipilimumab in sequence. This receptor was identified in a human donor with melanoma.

The CDR3 coding sequence is TGTGCCAGCAGGGGGGGGACACCCTCCTCACCCCTCCACTTT. It encodes CASRGGTPSSPLHF. The V gene is TRBV7-9, the J gene TRBJ1-6, with a possible D match to TRBD1 (6 bases). CDR3 size: 14 residues. From germline, CDR1 is SEHNR and CDR2 FQNEAQ (reference sequence). The V and J ends lost 6 bases and 10 bases respectively, with 16 bases between them.